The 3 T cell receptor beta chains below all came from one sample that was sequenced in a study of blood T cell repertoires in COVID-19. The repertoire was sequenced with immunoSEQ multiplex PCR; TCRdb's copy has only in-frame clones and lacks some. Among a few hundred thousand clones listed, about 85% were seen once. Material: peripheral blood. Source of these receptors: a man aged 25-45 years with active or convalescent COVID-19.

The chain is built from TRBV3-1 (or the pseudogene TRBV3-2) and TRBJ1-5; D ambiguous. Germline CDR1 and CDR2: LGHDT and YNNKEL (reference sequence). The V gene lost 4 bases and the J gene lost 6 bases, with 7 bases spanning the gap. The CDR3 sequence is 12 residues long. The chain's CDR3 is CASSPGGQPQHF. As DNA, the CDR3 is TGTGCCAGCAGCCCCGGCGGTCAGCCCCAGCATTTT.

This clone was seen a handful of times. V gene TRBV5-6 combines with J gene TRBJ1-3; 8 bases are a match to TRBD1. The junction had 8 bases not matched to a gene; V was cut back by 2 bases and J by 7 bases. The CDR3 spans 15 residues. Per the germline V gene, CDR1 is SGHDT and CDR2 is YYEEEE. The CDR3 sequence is CASSFADRGGNTIYF. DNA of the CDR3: TGTGCCAGCAGCTTCGCCGACAGGGGAGGGAACACCATATATTTT.

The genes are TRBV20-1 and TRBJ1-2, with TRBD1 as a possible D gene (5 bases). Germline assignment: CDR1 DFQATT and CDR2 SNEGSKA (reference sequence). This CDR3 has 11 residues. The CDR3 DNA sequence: TGCAGCGGGGGTGGGGTTGGAGGCTACACCTTC. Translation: CSGGGVGGYTF.